The subject of this entry is one T cell receptor beta chain. Clones were read by immunoSEQ multiplex PCR, and TCRdb kept only the in-frame ones, dropping some. Here the sample spans about 530,000 clones, less than 90% being singletons. This specimen belongs to a study of blood T cell repertoires in COVID-19. The CDR3 has 13 residues. Trimming stripped 3 bases from V and 7 bases from J, with 12 bases between. Germline V lookup: CDR1 MGHDK, CDR2 SYGVNS. The sequence derives from a woman between 50 and 59 years old with COVID-19, enrolled during active disease. The chain uses TRBV25-1 and TRBJ2-5; D is ambiguous. The sample comprised peripheral blood. The DNA of the CDR3 is TGTGCCAGCAGTGATTCCACCCTAGGGACCCAGTACTTC. This encodes CASSDSTLGTQYF.